Below, 14 T cell receptor beta chains from the same sample are listed, as sequenced in a study of blood T cell repertoires in COVID-19. The assay was immunoSEQ multiplex PCR, and TCRdb's table has in-frame clones only and misses some. The table lists hundreds of thousands of clones, around 87% of them singletons. The sequenced sample was PBMCs or T cells enriched from blood (not recorded which). Source of these receptors: a woman aged 18 to 35 with acute COVID-19.

The chain combines TRBV27 with TRBJ1-3, with D tentatively TRBD1 (6 bases). The germline V gene encodes CDR1 MNHEY and CDR2 SMNVEV (reference sequence). With 2 bases removed from V and 0 bases from J, the gap between germline ends came to 8 bases. This CDR3 is 15 amino acids long. DNA for the CDR3: TGTGCCAGCAGTTTAAGGGGGAGCTCTGGAAACACCATATATTTT. This encodes CASSLRGSSGNTIYF.

This clone occurred once. This chain links TRBV9 with TRBJ1-1; D gene unclear. The CDR3 consists of 14 residues. From germline, CDR1 is SGDLS and CDR2 YYNGEE. The V and J ends lost 0 bases and 5 bases respectively, with 11 bases between them. This CDR3 reads CASSVDHRGTEAFF. The CDR3 DNA sequence: TGTGCCAGCAGCGTAGATCATCGAGGAACTGAAGCTTTCTTT.

The chain has TRBV2 and TRBJ2-2; TRBD1 aligns across 11 bases. After removal of 5 bases from V and 1 base from J, the junction contained 3 bases not matched to a gene. The CDR3 runs to 16 residues. The germline gives CDR1 SNHLY, CDR2 FYNNEI. The CDR3 spells CASSSGTGGNTGELFF. The CDR3 bases are TGTGCCAGCAGTTCCGGGACAGGGGGGAACACCGGGGAGCTGTTTTTT.

CDR3 sequence reads: CASQGNSYGYTF. The CDR3 DNA reads as TGCGCCAGCCAGGGGAACTCCTATGGCTACACCTTC. This chain joins TRBV10-2 and TRBJ1-2; D is perhaps TRBD1 (6 bases). The CDR3 is 12 amino acids. Trimming took 8 bases from V and 4 from J, leaving 11 bases between them. From germline, CDR1 is WSHSY and CDR2 SAAADI.

The J gene is TRBJ2-7, the V gene TRBV4-2; D may be TRBD2 (6 bases). The germline gives CDR1 LGHNA, CDR2 YNFKEQ. Trimming cost V 6 bases and J 7 bases, with 22 bases left between them. The CDR3 runs 15 residues. The CDR3: CASRNLVAGNREQYF. The CDR3, as DNA: TGTGCCAGCAGGAATTTGGTGGCGGGAAATAGAGAGCAGTACTTC.

CDR3 loop: CASSLTGGSSYTF. The DNA for the CDR3 is TGTGCCAGCAGTTTAACAGGGGGATCGAGCTACACCTTC. The J gene is TRBJ1-2, the V gene TRBV12-3 or TRBV12-4; 8 bases are shared with TRBD1. Trimming cost V 2 bases and J 9 bases; bases outside gene matches: 5. The CDR3 is 13 residues long.

The rearrangement links TRBV5-1 to TRBJ1-2, with D hard to call. Trimming pared 3 bases from V and 4 bases from J, leaving 13 bases between. The CDR3 has 14 amino acids. Germline V gene sequence: CDR1 SGHRS, CDR2 YFSETQ. CDR3 sequence: CASSSGSQTYGYTF. In DNA, the CDR3 is TGCGCCAGCAGCTCCGGGAGTCAGACCTATGGCTACACCTTC.

The chain joins TRBV3-1 (or the pseudogene TRBV3-2) to TRBJ2-2; the D is unclear. The CDR3 runs to 13 residues. Trimming shortened V by 4 bases and J by 6 bases, and 9 bases separated the two germline ends. Germline lookup yields CDR1 LGHDT and CDR2 YNNKEL (reference sequence). The CDR3 sequence is CASSPYTAGELFF. The CDR3 nucleotides read TGTGCCAGCAGCCCTTACACCGCCGGGGAGCTGTTTTTT.

This chain links TRBV19 with TRBJ2-7, with 9 bases matching TRBD2. The V segment lost 2 bases and the J segment 3 bases; nucleotides outside the gene matches: 5. The germline gives CDR1 LNHDA, CDR2 SQIVND (reference sequence). CDR3 size: 15 residues. The CDR3 DNA reads TGTGCCAGTAGTATATCCCCAGCGGGGGGCTACGAGCAGTACTTC. The encoded protein is CASSISPAGGYEQYF.

V and J are TRBV9 and TRBJ2-2; D not certain. V dropped 0 bases and J dropped 1 base, with 10 bases sitting between them. Germline assignment: CDR1 SGDLS and CDR2 YYNGEE. This CDR3 is built from 16 residues. The CDR3 is CASSVVARRNTGELFF. The CDR3 bases are TGTGCCAGCAGCGTAGTTGCCAGGCGGAACACCGGGGAGCTGTTTTTT.

J is TRBJ2-1 and V is TRBV3-1 (or the pseudogene TRBV3-2); possibly TRBD2 for D (6 bases). Between the trimmed V and J ends, which lost 1 base and 5 bases, there was a span of 15 bases. The CDR3 spans 16 residues. Per the germline V gene, CDR1 is LGHDT and CDR2 is YNNKEL (reference sequence). Here the CDR3 DNA reads TGTGCCAGCAGCCAAGCTGTCGGTAGCGGTAACAATGAGCAGTTCTTC. It encodes CASSQAVGSGNNEQFF.

The DNA for the CDR3 is TGTGCCAGCAGTTTTCGCCGGACTAGCGGGAGGGGTGAGCAGTTCTTC. Translation gives CASSFRRTSGRGEQFF. The chain couples TRBV28 to TRBJ2-1; 15 bases align to TRBD2. The J segment lost 9 bases and the V segment lost 3 bases, leaving 6 bases of the junction unmatched. The CDR3 length is 16 residues. Germline V gene lookup returns CDR1 MDHEN and CDR2 SYDVKM. Using reference TRBV28 and TRBJ2-1 for the parts outside the CDR3, the full variable domain is DVKVTQSSRYLVKRTGEKVFLECVQDMDHENMFWYRQDPGLGLRLIYFSYDVKMKEKGDIPEGYSVSREKKERFSLILESASTNQTSMYLCASSFRRTSGRGEQFFGPGTRLTVL.

The J gene is TRBJ2-4, the V gene TRBV7-2, with TRBD2 matching 9 bases. This CDR3 is 17 amino acids long. Germline V gives CDR1 SGHTA, CDR2 FQGNSA. Trimming took 2 bases from V and 5 from J; bases not matched to a gene: 10. The CDR3 spells CASSLSPSSGRQNIQYF. CDR3 DNA sequence: TGTGCCAGCAGCTTATCCCCCTCCAGCGGGAGGCAAAACATTCAGTACTTC.

V gene TRBV9 combines with J gene TRBJ1-1, with 8 nucleotides matching TRBD1. The CDR3 consists of 14 residues. Germline V gene data show CDR1 as SGDLS and CDR2 as YYNGEE. V shed 2 bases and J 4 bases; nucleotides not matched to a gene: 4. CDR3 in amino acids: CASSVRTGGTEAFF. The CDR3 DNA sequence: TGTGCCAGCAGCGTTCGAACAGGGGGCACTGAAGCTTTCTTT.